Listed here are 15 T cell receptor beta chains from one sample, sequenced in a study of shared clonotypes between healthy human individuals. Profiling relied on immunoSEQ multiplex PCR, and the TCRdb table lists in-frame clones only, not all of them. The repertoire has roughly 700,000 clones, around two thirds of them found once; the top ten carry about 1.7%. What was sequenced was memory CD4+ T cells sorted from blood. Sample subset: CD45RA-negative fraction. These receptors all stem from a woman in her 30s in good health.

The V gene is TRBV25-1, the J gene TRBJ2-1, with 9 bases identical to TRBD2. From germline, CDR1 is MGHDK and CDR2 SYGVNS. The CDR3 covers 14 residues. Germline trimming cut 8 bases from V and 10 bases from J; bases unmatched to any gene: 12. The CDR3 loop is CASSLAGGGGEQFF. The CDR3, as DNA: TGTGCCAGCTCGCTGGCGGGAGGGGGCGGCGAGCAGTTCTTC.

The V gene is TRBV6-1, the J gene TRBJ2-2; TRBD1 matches 7 bases. Germline CDR1 reads MNHNS; CDR2 reads SASEGT. After removal of 2 bases from V and 0 bases from J, the junction contained 6 bases not matched to a gene. The CDR3 spans 17 residues. The chain's CDR3 is CASSEYAQGTNTGELFF. For the CDR3, the DNA is TGTGCCAGCAGTGAATACGCACAGGGGACGAACACCGGGGAGCTGTTTTTT.

V and J are TRBV4-1 and TRBJ2-5; 9 bases agree with TRBD2. CDR1 and CDR2 from the germline V gene are MGHRA and YSYEKL. V gave up 2 bases and J gave up 5 bases; unmatched junction bases: 3. CDR3 length equals 14 residues. The CDR3 DNA follows: TGCGCCAGCAGCCAACCGGGACTAGCTGAGACCCAGTACTTC. It specifies CASSQPGLAETQYF.

This clone was observed a single time. This chain links TRBV5-1 with TRBJ2-5, with TRBD2 identical over 7 bases. Germline CDR1 reads SGHRS; CDR2 reads YFSETQ. The CDR3 has 16 amino acids. V lost 2 bases to trimming and J lost 7 bases; unmatched junction nucleotides: 14. The CDR3 here is CASSFERGGVLGTQYF. The DNA of the CDR3 is TGCGCCAGCAGCTTCGAGCGGGGTGGGGTATTAGGGACCCAGTACTTC.

The chain is built from TRBV4-2 and TRBJ2-5; TRBD2 might be the D (7 bases). The CDR3 runs 16 residues. CDR1 is LGHNA and CDR2 is YNFKEQ in the germline V gene. V lost 1 base and J lost 1, with 13 bases in between. The CDR3 region has the DNA TGTGCCAGCAGCCAAGTGGGGGGGCGGTTCCAAGAGACCCAGTACTTC. Amino acids: CASSQVGGRFQETQYF.

This clone was found a few times. The chain links TRBV6-6 to TRBJ1-2; 7 nucleotides match TRBD1. The CDR3 spans 14 residues. Germline CDR1 reads MNHNY; CDR2 reads SVGAGI (reference sequence). Losses at the gene ends were 7 bases for V and 2 bases for J; bases not matched to a gene: 7. The CDR3 protein is CASMGSGQNYGYTF. CDR3 bases: TGTGCCAGCATGGGATCGGGACAGAACTATGGCTACACCTTC.

J is TRBJ1-2 and V is TRBV7-8; unclear D gene. The length of the CDR3 is 15 residues. Trimming cost V 4 bases and J 2 bases, with 14 bases left between them. The germline CDR1 and CDR2 sequences are SGHVS and FQNEAQ. The CDR3 region has the DNA TGTGCCAGCAGCTCTAGCGCGGGATTAAACTATGGCTACACCTTC. Amino acid sequence: CASSSSAGLNYGYTF.

CDR3 DNA: TGCGCCAGCAGCTTGTTTGACAGGGATGAAGAAAAACTGTTTTTT. Protein product: CASSLFDRDEEKLFF. This chain joins TRBV5-1 and TRBJ1-4, with 7 bases matching TRBD1. Losses at the gene ends were 1 base for V and 8 bases for J; bases not matched to a gene: 8. Germline V gene lookup returns CDR1 SGHRS and CDR2 YFSETQ. This CDR3 has 15 residues.

CDR3 residues: CASSANTGTGGSEQYF. CDR3 bases: TGCGCCAGCAGCGCAAACACCGGGACAGGGGGCAGCGAGCAGTACTTC. V and J are TRBV5-1 and TRBJ2-7; 12 nucleotides line up with TRBD1. The germline gives CDR1 SGHRS, CDR2 YFSETQ. Trimming took 4 bases from V and 6 from J; bases not matched to a gene: 11. The CDR3 length is 16 residues.

The chain has TRBV7-9 and TRBJ2-3, with 8 bases that match TRBD2. Germline CDR1 SEHNR, CDR2 FQNEAQ (reference sequence). CDR3 length equals 15 residues. J was trimmed by 2 bases and V by 3 bases; bases with no gene match: 4. CDR3 coding DNA: TGTGCCAGCAGCTTCGCTAGCGGGTCCACAGATACGCAGTATTTT. Translated, it gives CASSFASGSTDTQYF.

The gene calls are TRBV15 and TRBJ2-1; a possible D gene is TRBD1 (6 bases). Trimming took off 4 bases at V and 8 bases at J, with 18 bases between the two ends. Germline CDR1 and CDR2: LNHNV and YYDKDF (reference sequence). This CDR3 is 15 amino acids long. CDR3 residues: CATSINTGMGDEQFF. DNA for the CDR3: TGTGCCACCAGCATCAACACAGGGATGGGAGATGAGCAGTTCTTC.

This sequence joins TRBV18 and TRBJ2-6, with a tentative D call TRBD2 (5 bases). The germline CDR1 and CDR2 sequences are KGHSH and LQKENI. This CDR3 is 15 amino acids long. V shed 5 bases and J shed 0 bases, with 8 bases lying between them. DNA of the CDR3: TGTGCCAGCTCAGCACGGGACTCTGGGGCCAACGTCCTGACTTTC. This translates into CASSARDSGANVLTF.

This clone came up once. V is TRBV27 and J is TRBJ1-5; no clear D. Trimming stripped 3 bases from V and 0 bases from J, with 12 bases between. Germline V lookup: CDR1 MNHEY, CDR2 SMNVEV (reference sequence). The length of the CDR3 is 16 residues. CDR3: CASSFPRTDSNQPQHF. DNA for the CDR3: TGTGCCAGCAGTTTCCCTCGGACGGATAGCAATCAGCCCCAGCATTTT.

This clone was seen more than once but under ten times. The chain is built from TRBV5-1 and TRBJ2-7; D remains unclear. The V end lost 4 bases, the J end lost 4 bases, and 18 bases lay between the germline ends. The germline V gene has CDR1 SGHRS and CDR2 YFSETQ. The length of the CDR3 is 15 residues. In nucleotides, the CDR3 is TGCGCCAGCAGCCCGTTTGGCGCAAGGGTGTACGAGCAGTACTTC. As protein: CASSPFGARVYEQYF.

The CDR3 here is CAPDILAGNTIYF. As DNA, the CDR3 is TGTGCCCCCGACATTCTTGCTGGAAACACCATATATTTT. The V gene is TRBV6-5, the J gene TRBJ1-3; D remains ambiguous. V was cut by 11 bases and J by 2 bases, with 13 bases left in between. The germline V gene encodes CDR1 MNHEY and CDR2 SVGAGI. The CDR3 consists of 13 residues.